This is a list of T cell receptor beta chains from one sample in a study of blood T cells in healthy people across ages. TCRdb processed the 5' RACE reads anew with MiXCR; each CDR3 protein has one entry. The table lists around 780,000 distinct CDR3 sequences, approximately 24% of them singletons. These sequences were also reported in another study, on T cells of mothers and their children.

The specimen was blood. The receptors were sampled from a boy aged 5-17 years in good health. CDR3s include the opening cysteine and the closing phenylalanine or tryptophan. Fields, in order: J gene, V gene, D gene, clone size, CDR3 protein, CDR3 DNA. The D gene is left open where the match is weak. Size is omitted from some rows. Given values are once, few, many or a class for expanded clones.

j_gene: TRBJ2-4
v_gene: TRBV20-1
d_gene: NA
abundance: NA
CDR3aa: CSARGLRGIQYF
CDR3nt: TGCAGTGCTCGTGGACTGCGGGGAATTCAGTACTTC

j_gene: TRBJ2-5
v_gene: TRBV4-1
d_gene: NA
abundance: many
CDR3aa: CASSFPGQHQETQYF
CDR3nt: TGCGCCAGCAGCTTTCCGGGACAACACCAAGAGACCCAGTACTTC

j_gene: TRBJ2-3
v_gene: TRBV27
d_gene: NA
abundance: few
CDR3aa: CASSLLGFSSTDTQYF
CDR3nt: TGTGCCAGCAGTTTATTGGGTTTTTCTAGCACAGATACGCAGTATTTT

j_gene: TRBJ1-3
v_gene: TRBV6-1
d_gene: NA
abundance: NA
CDR3aa: CASTTQYDRRVGNTIYF
CDR3nt: TGTGCCAGCACCACCCAATACGACAGGAGGGTTGGAAACACCATATATTTT

j_gene: TRBJ2-5
v_gene: TRBV20-1
d_gene: NA
abundance: few
CDR3aa: CSASRGAVFQETQYF
CDR3nt: TGCAGTGCTAGCCGGGGGGCAGTGTTCCAAGAGACCCAGTACTTC

j_gene: TRBJ2-2
v_gene: TRBV5-4
d_gene: NA
abundance: once
CDR3aa: CASSWGPGGNTGELFF
CDR3nt: TGTGCCAGCAGCTGGGGGCCGGGAGGGAACACCGGGGAGCTGTTTTTT

j_gene: TRBJ2-5
v_gene: TRBV3-1
d_gene: TRBD1
abundance: few
CDR3aa: CASGGQGSAETQYF
CDR3nt: TGTGCCAGCGGGGGACAGGGGTCGGCGGAGACCCAGTACTTC

j_gene: TRBJ1-6
v_gene: TRBV12-3/TRBV12-4
d_gene: NA
abundance: NA
CDR3aa: CASSFRQNSPLHF
CDR3nt: TGTGCCAGCAGTTTCCGGCAGAATTCACCCCTCCACTTT

j_gene: TRBJ2-7
v_gene: TRBV4-1
d_gene: TRBD1
abundance: few
CDR3aa: CASSQEETGGYEQYF
CDR3nt: TGCGCCAGCAGCCAAGAAGAGACAGGGGGCTACGAGCAGTACTTC

j_gene: TRBJ2-1
v_gene: TRBV28
d_gene: NA
abundance: NA
CDR3aa: CASSSELGTYRSYNEQFF
CDR3nt: TGTGCCAGCAGTTCCGAGCTGGGGACTTACCGCTCATACAATGAGCAGTTCTTC

j_gene: TRBJ2-7
v_gene: TRBV5-1
d_gene: NA
abundance: NA
CDR3aa: CASSLVGGSSYEQYF
CDR3nt: TGCGCCAGCAGCTTGGTGGGGGGATCCTCCTACGAGCAGTACTTC

j_gene: TRBJ1-1
v_gene: TRBV20-1
d_gene: NA
abundance: NA
CDR3aa: CSARPRGGNWAEAFF
CDR3nt: TGCAGTGCTAGACCCCGGGGGGGAAATTGGGCTGAAGCTTTCTTT

j_gene: TRBJ2-1
v_gene: TRBV5-1
d_gene: TRBD2
abundance: NA
CDR3aa: CASSLSGYGYNEQFF
CDR3nt: TGCGCCAGCAGCCTTAGCGGGTACGGTTACAATGAGCAGTTCTTC

j_gene: TRBJ1-1
v_gene: TRBV29-1
d_gene: NA
abundance: few
CDR3aa: CSVVSGGTEAFF
CDR3nt: TGCAGCGTTGTGTCCGGGGGCACTGAAGCTTTCTTT

j_gene: TRBJ2-4
v_gene: TRBV4-1
d_gene: TRBD2
abundance: few
CDR3aa: CASSPGLAGGLSKNIQYF
CDR3nt: TGCGCCAGCAGCCCGGGACTAGCGGGGGGGCTATCCAAAAACATTCAGTACTTC

j_gene: TRBJ2-2
v_gene: TRBV5-1
d_gene: TRBD2
abundance: few
CDR3aa: CASSLSAGGTGELFF
CDR3nt: TGCGCCAGCAGCTTGTCAGCGGGAGGTACCGGGGAGCTGTTTTTT

j_gene: TRBJ2-1
v_gene: TRBV10-3
d_gene: TRBD2
abundance: NA
CDR3aa: CAISDASGRDNEQFF
CDR3nt: TGTGCCATCAGTGATGCTAGCGGGCGAGACAATGAGCAGTTCTTC

j_gene: TRBJ2-3
v_gene: TRBV4-1
d_gene: NA
abundance: few
CDR3aa: CASSQNPSGTTDTQYF
CDR3nt: TGCGCCAGCAGCCAGAACCCCAGCGGAACCACAGATACGCAGTATTTT

j_gene: TRBJ2-6
v_gene: TRBV5-1
d_gene: NA
abundance: few
CDR3aa: CASHGGLNSGANVLTF
CDR3nt: TGCGCCAGCCATGGAGGACTCAACTCTGGGGCCAACGTCCTGACTTTC

j_gene: TRBJ2-5
v_gene: TRBV12-5
d_gene: TRBD1
abundance: NA
CDR3aa: CASGADRGRDETQYF
CDR3nt: TGTGCTAGTGGTGCGGACAGGGGGCGCGACGAGACCCAGTACTTC

j_gene: TRBJ2-3
v_gene: TRBV7-9
d_gene: NA
abundance: few
CDR3aa: CASSLAAGVRDTQYF
CDR3nt: TGTGCCAGCAGCTTAGCGGCAGGGGTACGAGATACGCAGTATTTT

j_gene: TRBJ1-2
v_gene: TRBV3-1
d_gene: NA
abundance: NA
CDR3aa: CASSQVAGSYYGYTF
CDR3nt: TGTGCCAGCAGCCAAGTAGCGGGGTCCTACTATGGCTACACCTTC

j_gene: TRBJ2-1
v_gene: TRBV2
d_gene: TRBD2
abundance: NA
CDR3aa: CASTPPGGGVNNEQFF
CDR3nt: TGTGCCAGCACTCCCCCCGGCGGGGGGGTTAACAATGAGCAGTTCTTC

j_gene: TRBJ1-5
v_gene: TRBV2
d_gene: TRBD1
abundance: NA
CDR3aa: CASSEGTGDNSNQPQHF
CDR3nt: TGTGCCAGCAGTGAAGGGACAGGGGATAATAGCAATCAGCCCCAGCATTTT

j_gene: TRBJ2-7
v_gene: TRBV5-4
d_gene: TRBD2
abundance: NA
CDR3aa: CASSLGIAGIDEQYF
CDR3nt: TGTGCCAGCAGCCTCGGAATAGCGGGGATCGACGAGCAGTACTTC

j_gene: TRBJ1-2
v_gene: TRBV7-6
d_gene: NA
abundance: NA
CDR3aa: CASNKGAASPYGYTF
CDR3nt: TGTGCCAGCAACAAAGGGGCAGCCAGCCCCTATGGCTACACCTTC

j_gene: TRBJ2-5
v_gene: TRBV28
d_gene: NA
abundance: few
CDR3aa: CASSFGGKVGTQYF
CDR3nt: TGTGCCAGCAGTTTCGGAGGGAAAGTCGGGACCCAGTACTTC

j_gene: TRBJ2-5
v_gene: TRBV11-2
d_gene: TRBD1
abundance: NA
CDR3aa: CASSPSNRGDETQYF
CDR3nt: TGTGCCAGCAGCCCGTCGAACAGGGGAGACGAGACCCAGTACTTC

j_gene: TRBJ2-5
v_gene: TRBV6-5
d_gene: TRBD1
abundance: NA
CDR3aa: CASSQTGEMTQYF
CDR3nt: TGTGCCAGCAGTCAAACAGGGGAGATGACCCAGTACTTC

j_gene: TRBJ2-5
v_gene: TRBV3-1
d_gene: NA
abundance: few
CDR3aa: CASSQVTPNQETQYF
CDR3nt: TGTGCCAGCAGCCAAGTTACGCCGAACCAAGAGACCCAGTACTTC

j_gene: TRBJ2-3
v_gene: TRBV10-3
d_gene: TRBD2
abundance: NA
CDR3aa: CAISDSELAGYTQYF
CDR3nt: TGTGCCATCAGTGATTCCGAACTAGCGGGGTATACGCAGTATTTT